The clone carrying this TCR beta chain was observed a handful of times. What it recognizes is unknown. RNA transcripts gave rise to amplified TCR beta CDR3 regions. Primed by the HTBI set, a first-round RT-PCR was run on the TCR CDR3. TCRdb re-derived calls from the multiplex PCR reads in MiXCR, one entry per CDR3 protein. The data show fewer than 650,000 distinct CDR3 sequences, roughly 14% seen once. This entry is derived from a study of T cells in Graves' hyperthyroidism and ophthalmopathy. Study background: Peripheral blood specimens were obtained at initial diagnosis, prior to any treatment. Whole-study results and caveats: In blood, most of the thyroid clonotypes expanded above 0.001 were also present.

V lost 10 bases, J lost 4 bases, and 17 bases lay in between. Germline-derived CDR1 and CDR2 are MNHEY and SVGEGT. The length of the CDR3 is 13 residues. Clinical symptoms, serum thyroxine and TRAb, thyroid ultrasound and orbital computed tomography together formed the diagnostic basis. Fresh peripheral blood, roughly 10 ml of it, supplied the PBMCs. Material for sequencing was blood. The chain recombines TRBV6-2 or TRBV6-3 with TRBJ2-7; possibly TRBD2 for D (5 bases). This sequence originates from a woman aged 40 to 55 with Graves' ophthalmopathy. The DNA of the CDR3 is TGTGCCACCAACCGGGCGGGTGGATACGAGCAGTACTTC. Its protein product is CATNRAGGYEQYF.